A single sample is the source of the 17 T cell receptor beta chains below, sequenced in a study of human T cells and chemical hapten exposure. Blood, whole and unfractionated, served as the source for total RNA extraction. One entry per CDR3 protein, called by TCRdb with MiXCR from the 5' RACE reads. Of 130,000 or so distinct CDR3 sequences detected, 4.1% appear once; the ten largest clones hold more than 1.2%. The receptors shown here come from a female donor in good health.

This chain joins TRBV6-2 or TRBV6-3 and TRBJ1-1; D not certain. Trimming cost V 5 bases and J 4 bases, with 14 bases left between them. Germline CDR1 MNHEY, CDR2 SVGEGT. CDR3 length equals 14 residues. CDR3 in amino acids: CASSPLFRSTEAFF. In nucleotides, the CDR3 is TGTGCCAGCAGTCCTTTATTCCGTAGCACTGAAGCTTTCTTT.

This clonotype was counted at least ten times. This sequence joins TRBV6-1 and TRBJ2-1; TRBD2 aligns across 8 bases. Trimming at V came to 5 bases and at J to 9 bases, leaving 9 bases not matched to a gene. The V gene's germline CDR1 is MNHNS and CDR2 SASEGT. This CDR3 has 14 residues. The CDR3 is CASSSRTSYSEQFF. CDR3 nucleotides: TGTGCCAGCAGTTCCCGGACTAGCTATAGTGAGCAGTTCTTC.

The table lists this clonotype with a few counts. A much larger clonotype is one base distant, so this may be a read error. CDR3 sequence reads: CASSWGRVGEQYF. The CDR3 DNA reads TGTGCCAGCAGCTGGGGCAGGGTGGGGGAGCAGTACTTC. The V call is TRBV11-3, the J call TRBJ2-7; a possible D gene is TRBD1 (5 bases). V lost 4 bases to trimming and J lost 7 bases, with 14 bases between them. This CDR3 contains 13 residues. In germline, CDR1 is SGHNT, CDR2 YENEEA.

This clonotype was recorded many times. The V and J genes are TRBV20-1 and TRBJ1-1, with D maybe TRBD1 (5 bases). Germline V gives CDR1 DFQATT, CDR2 SNEGSKA (reference sequence). Trimming took 2 bases from V and 0 from J, leaving 16 bases between them. This CDR3 region has 16 residues. The chain's CDR3 is CSARSKVGGVNTEAFF. The CDR3 bases are TGCAGTGCTAGAAGTAAAGTCGGGGGAGTGAACACTGAAGCTTTCTTT.

This clonotype was recorded many times. V gene TRBV10-2 combines with J gene TRBJ1-4, with no clear D. The CDR3 consists of 12 residues. V was shortened by 5 bases and J by 6 bases, with 7 bases between the two germline ends. CDR1 and CDR2 from the germline V gene are WSHSY and SAAADI. The CDR3: CASSTGYEKLFF. CDR3 sequence (DNA): TGCGCCAGCAGTACGGGGTATGAAAAACTGTTTTTT.

Note on this clonotype: A much bigger clone sits one base away, suggesting this may be a read error. The chain joins TRBV12-3 or TRBV12-4 to TRBJ2-3; no clear D gene. This CDR3 spans 14 amino acids. The CDR3: CASSPFLSGDSQYF. DNA of the CDR3: TGTGCCAGCAGTCCATTCCTCTCAGGAGATTCGCAGTATTTT.

The sample holds a few counts of this clonotype. CDR3 residues: CASSRTGTGGSYEQYF. The CDR3 DNA sequence: TGTGCCAGTAGTCGTACCGGGACAGGGGGATCCTACGAGCAGTACTTC. The chain is built from TRBV19 and TRBJ2-7, with 11 bases matching TRBD1. Losses at the gene ends were 5 bases for V and 1 base for J; bases not matched to a gene: 7. This CDR3 comprises 16 residues. Looked up from germline, CDR1 is LNHDA and CDR2 is SQIVND (reference sequence).

In its sample, this clonotype was seen many times. The chain employs TRBV12-5 and TRBJ1-2, with a possible D match to TRBD1 (6 bases). The germline V gene encodes CDR1 LGHNT and CDR2 FRNRAP. V was shortened by 2 bases and J by 3 bases, with 28 bases between the two germline ends. This CDR3 has 20 amino acids. The CDR3 region is CASGLFGMGAGSRSYYGYTF. The CDR3 nucleotides are TGTGCTAGTGGTTTGTTTGGTATGGGGGCAGGGTCCAGATCGTACTATGGCTACACCTTC.

This clonotype was picked up many times. The chain recombines TRBV19 with TRBJ1-5, with D unresolved. CDR1 is LNHDA and CDR2 is SQIVND in the germline V gene (reference sequence). The V and J ends lost 10 bases and 2 bases respectively, with 9 bases between them. The CDR3 spans 12 residues. The CDR3: CATRGGNQPQHF. Here the CDR3 DNA reads TGTGCCACCCGCGGGGGCAATCAGCCCCAGCATTTT.

The sample holds many counts of this clonotype. J is TRBJ1-2 and V is TRBV5-1; no firm D call. CDR1 SGHRS and CDR2 YFSETQ come from the germline V gene. The CDR3 consists of 16 residues. V was pared by 0 bases and J by 0 bases, with 12 bases between. The CDR3 nucleotides are TGCGCCAGCAGCTTGGAATTTGGCGGACCTAACTATGGCTACACCTTC. This encodes CASSLEFGGPNYGYTF. Using reference TRBV5-1 and TRBJ1-2 for the parts outside the CDR3, the full variable domain is KAGVTQTPRYLIKTRGQQVTLSCSPISGHRSVSWYQQTPGQGLQFLFEYFSETQRNKGNFPGRFSGRQFSNSRSEMNVSTLELGDSALYLCASSLEFGGPNYGYTFGSGTRLTVV.

Ten or more counts support this clonotype. The V and J genes are TRBV9 and TRBJ1-6, with D perhaps matching TRBD1 (6 bases). CDR3 size: 15 residues. Germline-derived CDR1 and CDR2 are SGDLS and YYNGEE. V was trimmed by 4 bases and J by 6 bases, leaving 14 bases between them. This CDR3 reads CASSPLGGPNSPLHF. The CDR3 nucleotides read TGTGCCAGCAGCCCCCTAGGGGGACCTAATTCACCCCTCCACTTT.

V gene TRBV28 combines with J gene TRBJ2-5, with a possible D match to TRBD1 (6 bases). The V end lost 3 bases, the J end lost 0 bases, and 17 bases lay between the germline ends. The CDR3 has 17 residues. Per the germline V gene, CDR1 is MDHEN and CDR2 is SYDVKM. The CDR3 loop reads CASSFHFRDMDQETQYF. The DNA of the CDR3 is TGTGCCAGCAGTTTCCACTTCAGGGACATGGACCAAGAGACCCAGTACTTC. The variable domain in full, completed from reference TRBV28 and TRBJ2-5, reads DVKVTQSSRYLVKRTGEKVFLECVQDMDHENMFWYRQDPGLGLRLIYFSYDVKMKEKGDIPEGYSVSREKKERFSLILESASTNQTSMYLCASSFHFRDMDQETQYFGPGTRLLVL.

This clonotype occurred many times. V gene TRBV7-2 combines with J gene TRBJ1-5; unclear D gene. V shed 1 base and J shed 0 bases, with 4 bases lying between them. CDR3 length equals 14 residues. Germline V lookup: CDR1 SGHTA, CDR2 FQGNSA. The CDR3 DNA is TGTGCCAGCAGCTTAGAATATAGCAATCAGCCCCAGCATTTT. This gives the protein CASSLEYSNQPQHF.

Many counts were recorded for this clonotype. The chain joins TRBV5-5 to TRBJ2-6; TRBD2 agrees at 14 bases. With V trimmed by 3 bases and J by 0 bases, 5 bases remained unmatched. Germline lookup yields CDR1 SGHKS and CDR2 YYEKEE (reference sequence). This CDR3 comprises 19 residues. The CDR3 here is CASSSGLAGGRSGANVLTF. Written as DNA, the CDR3 is TGTGCCAGCAGCTCCGGACTAGCGGGGGGCCGCTCTGGGGCCAACGTCCTGACTTTC.

This clonotype was seen repeatedly, ten times or more. The chain employs TRBV10-3 and TRBJ1-2; TRBD1 matches at 7 bases. This CDR3 is 14 amino acids long. Germline CDR1 is ENHRY and CDR2 is SYGVKD. V shed 10 bases and J 0 bases; nucleotides not matched to a gene: 8. DNA of the CDR3: TGTGCCACCTCGTGGGACAGCCCTAACTATGGCTACACCTTC. It codes for CATSWDSPNYGYTF.

This clonotype has more than one count but fewer than ten. The genes are TRBV5-1 and TRBJ2-3; TRBD1 matches at 9 bases. V was clipped by 2 bases and J by 4 bases; unmatched bases: 8. The CDR3 runs to 16 residues. CDR1 and CDR2 (germline): SGHRS, YFSETQ. In DNA, the CDR3 is TGCGCCAGCAGCTTTCTACAGGGGGCATGTTCAGATACGCAGTATTTT. Its protein product is CASSFLQGACSDTQYF.

There are many counts of this clonotype. The chain recombines TRBV7-9 with TRBJ1-1, with a weak D call TRBD1 (5 bases). Looked up from germline, CDR1 is SEHNR and CDR2 is FQNEAQ (reference sequence). The CDR3 spans 16 residues. V shed 1 base and J shed 7 bases, with 19 bases lying between them. In DNA, the CDR3 is TGTGCCAGCAGCTTAGTTGTTGGGACGACCATACTTGAAGCTTTCTTT. Its translation is CASSLVVGTTILEAFF. The entire variable domain, with the rest obtained from reference TRBV7-9 and TRBJ1-1, is as follows: DTGVSQNPRHKITKRGQNVTFRCDPISEHNRLYWYRQTLGQGPEFLTYFQNEAQLEKSRLLSDRFSAERPKGSFSTLEIQRTEQGDSAMYLCASSLVVGTTILEAFFGQGTRLTVV.